This is a list of T cell receptor beta chains from one sample in a study of cytomegalovirus exposure and HLA in healthy donors. Only in-frame clones appear in the TCRdb table, and some are missing; sequencing was by immunoSEQ multiplex PCR. The profile shows about 120,000 clones, 60% to 85% of them singletons. Sequencing used PBMCs. These receptors were obtained from a woman aged 30 to 39 in good health and CMV-seronegative. The CDR3 runs from the conserved cysteine through the conserved F or W. Each record gives: J gene, V gene, D gene, CDR3 DNA, CDR3 protein. D genes are given only for firm matches.

TRBJ1-1 | TRBV7-3 | - | TGTGCCAGCAGCCCCCTCGGTGGTTCTAGTGAAGCTTTCTTT | CASSPLGGSSEAFF
TRBJ2-1 | TRBV7-2 | - | TGTGCCAGCAGCTTTTATCATGAGCAGTTCTTC | CASSFYHEQFF
TRBJ2-5 | TRBV29-1 | - | TGCAGCGTCCGCCGGGACACTCTAGAGACCCAGTACTTC | CSVRRDTLETQYF
TRBJ2-3 | TRBV6-5 | TRBD2 | TGTGCCAGCAGTTACCCGGGAGGGCGTCAGTATTTT | CASSYPGGRQYF
TRBJ2-5 | TRBV21-1 | - | TGTGCCAGCAGCAAAGTTTCTCCGCCCGGGACTAGCGGGGGGGATTCGGAGACCCAGTACTTC | CASSKVSPPGTSGGDSETQYF
TRBJ2-1 | TRBV7-9 | - | TGTGCCAGCAGCACCGGGACTCTTCGCGGTGAGCAGTTCTTC | CASSTGTLRGEQFF
TRBJ2-7 | TRBV19 | - | TGTGCCAGTAGTACCCCTTCCTACGAGCAGTACTTC | CASSTPSYEQYF
TRBJ1-5 | TRBV7-2 | TRBD1 | TGTGCCAGCAGCTTGGGTGACAGGGTCCCTCAGCCCCAGCATTTT | CASSLGDRVPQPQHF
TRBJ2-1 | TRBV11-2 | TRBD2 | TGTGCCAGCAGGCGCGCGGGGGACCCCTACAATGAGCAGTTCTTC | CASRRAGDPYNEQFF
TRBJ1-5 | TRBV7-2 | TRBD1 | TGTGCCAGCAGCCCGGGACAGGGCCATCAGCCCCAGCATTTT | CASSPGQGHQPQHF
TRBJ1-2 | TRBV28 | TRBD1 | TGTGCCAGCACTTTGACAGGGAGGAGCTATGGCTACACCTTC | CASTLTGRSYGYTF
TRBJ2-7 | TRBV13 | TRBD1 | TGTGCCAGCAGCCAGGGGGCGGTGGAGCAGTACTTC | CASSQGAVEQYF
TRBJ1-3 | TRBV6-5 | - | TGTGCCAGCAGTCCGCAGATGGGAAACACCATATATTTT | CASSPQMGNTIYF
TRBJ1-3 | TRBV29-1 | - | TGCAGCGTTGATGGAGGTGCTGGAAACACCATATATTTT | CSVDGGAGNTIYF
TRBJ2-7 | TRBV29-1 | TRBD2 | TGCAGCGTTGCTCCTAGCGGCTACGAGCAGTACTTC | CSVAPSGYEQYF
TRBJ1-2 | TRBV14 | - | TGTGCCAGCAGCCTCGGGACAATTTATGGCTACACCTTC | CASSLGTIYGYTF
TRBJ1-5 | TRBV18 | - | TGTGCCAGCTCACCTCAGCGGGATAGCAATCAGCCCCAGCATTTT | CASSPQRDSNQPQHF
TRBJ2-1 | TRBV19 | - | TGTGCCACCCAGCAACCCCAGGTAAACAATGAGCAGTTCTTC | CATQQPQVNNEQFF